This T cell receptor beta chain comes out of a study of tumor-infiltrating lymphocytes in primary liver carcinoma. Study observations and caveats: Among the pair types, tumor region pairs showed more overlap than tumor-adjacent and tumor-blood pairs.

Comment on this clonotype: The target antigen is unknown. A much bigger clone sits one base away, suggesting this may be a read error.

Unsorted whole blood yielded blood RNA, and germline DNA was extracted as well. The patients carried chronic HBV infection and had received no treatment. The researchers produced TCR beta cDNA from around 0.5 ug total RNA with a constant-region primer. The TCR beta library was amplified through three nested multiplex PCR rounds in a modified ARM-PCR procedure. TRBV1-TRBV30 forward primers and a C-beta reverse primer were used in the first two PCR rounds, which each ran for about 10 cycles. TCRdb used MiXCR to reprocess the multiplex PCR reads, holding one entry per CDR3 protein. The repertoire includes approximately 210,000 distinct CDR3 sequences, approximately 64% of them detected once, and roughly 7% sits in the top ten. There are 11 residues in the CDR3. Germline assignment: CDR1 MNHNY and CDR2 SVGAGI (reference sequence). V was clipped by 5 bases and J by 13 bases, with 14 bases between them.

This TCR derives from a woman aged 60 to 75 with primary liver carcinoma and hepatitis B virus infection. This rearrangement joins TRBV6-6 to TRBJ2-5; possible D gene TRBD2, 6 bases. The source material was peripheral blood. The CDR3 here is CASSRRGSPYF. The CDR3 DNA follows: TGTGCCAGCAGTCGTCGGGGGTCCCCGTACTTC.